Following are 14 T cell receptor beta chains from one sample sequenced in a study of shared clonotypes between healthy human individuals. Libraries were prepared by immunoSEQ multiplex PCR; TCRdb keeps only in-frame clonotypes and omits some of them. Among about a million clones listed, around 74% were seen once. Material for sequencing was memory CD4+ T cells sorted from blood. Subset noted: CD45RA-negative fraction. These receptors came from a man aged 18 to 29 in good health.

The chain employs TRBV30 and TRBJ1-6; no clear D. Germline V gene lookup returns CDR1 GTSNPN and CDR2 SVGIG (reference sequence). There are 15 residues in the CDR3. The germline V and J ends were trimmed by 7 bases and 4 bases, with 17 bases remaining between them. The DNA for the CDR3 is TGTGCCTCCCGGGCCACCGCCGGATATAATTCACCCCTCCACTTT. Amino acids: CASRATAGYNSPLHF.

V is TRBV10-3 and J is TRBJ2-7; D call uncertain. Germline CDR1 and CDR2: ENHRY and SYGVKD. There are 14 residues in the CDR3. Trimming pared 11 bases from V and 6 bases from J, leaving 23 bases between. The CDR3 nucleotides read TGTGCCGCCGGTGGTACCCGGCAGGTCTCCGAGCAGTACTTC. It yields the protein CAAGGTRQVSEQYF.

Remarks on this clone: This sample also contains other DNA sequences that code for the same CDR3. V usage is TRBV29-1 and J usage is TRBJ1-1, with a weak D call TRBD1 (6 bases). V dropped 7 bases and J dropped 5 bases, with 14 bases sitting between them. Germline V gene data show CDR1 as SQVTM and CDR2 as ANQGSEA. This CDR3 is built from 12 residues. CDR3 DNA: TGCAGCGCCCGGACAGTAAATACTGAAGCTTTCTTT. Protein product: CSARTVNTEAFF.

The chain joins TRBV6-1 to TRBJ2-3; TRBD2 agrees at 9 bases. The CDR3 totals 14 residues. The germline V gene encodes CDR1 MNHNS and CDR2 SASEGT. The junction had 3 bases not matched to a gene; V was cut back by 6 bases and J by 2 bases. CDR3 nucleotide sequence: TGTGCCAGCAGCCGCGGGGGGGCCACAGATACGCAGTATTTT. Translated, it gives CASSRGGATDTQYF.

This clone was observed a few times. This chain links TRBV4-3 with TRBJ2-1; possible D gene TRBD1, 5 bases. V was cut by 0 bases and J by 6 bases, with 12 bases left in between. This CDR3 comprises 15 residues. Germline CDR1 LGHNA, CDR2 YSLEER. CDR3 bases: TGCGCCAGCAGCCAAGAAGGGATAGGGGCCAATGAGCAGTTCTTC. It translates to CASSQEGIGANEQFF.

This clone was picked up many times. Written as DNA, the CDR3 is TGTGCCTGGAGTGGGGGGCAGCTTAGAAACACCATATATTTT. This translates into CAWSGGQLRNTIYF. The chain joins TRBV30 to TRBJ1-3, with a weak D call TRBD1 (6 bases). The CDR3 totals 14 residues. The V gene's germline CDR1 is GTSNPN and CDR2 SVGIG (reference sequence). The germline V and J ends were trimmed by 1 base and 5 bases, with 12 bases remaining between them.

The rearrangement links TRBV7-2 to TRBJ2-3; D is tentatively TRBD1 or TRBD2 (5 bases each). Germline V gene lookup returns CDR1 SGHTA and CDR2 FQGNSA. CDR3 size: 16 residues. Deletions cut 2 bases from V and 0 bases from J, with 12 bases between. The CDR3 here is CASSLNVGPSTDTQYF. CDR3 bases: TGTGCCAGCAGCTTAAATGTGGGACCTAGCACAGATACGCAGTATTTT.

V and J are TRBV30 and TRBJ2-1; D assignment may be TRBD1 or TRBD2 (5 bases each). The germline CDR1 and CDR2 sequences are GTSNPN and SVGIG (reference sequence). The CDR3 sequence is 15 residues long. Trimming left V 0 bases short and J 0 bases short, with 9 bases between. The CDR3 region is CAWSVLGDSYNEQFF. For the CDR3, the DNA is TGTGCCTGGAGTGTATTGGGGGACTCCTACAATGAGCAGTTCTTC.

The chain employs TRBV7-9 and TRBJ1-2; TRBD1 matches at 9 bases. Trimming removed 4 bases from V and 1 base from J; junction bases left unmatched: 4. Per the germline V gene, CDR1 is SEHNR and CDR2 is FQNEAQ (reference sequence). This CDR3 is built from 15 residues. CDR3 loop: CASSSGTGFNYGYTF. The CDR3 DNA reads TGTGCCAGCAGCTCCGGGACAGGGTTTAACTATGGCTACACCTTC.

This clone was seen a handful of times. The chain is built from TRBV7-2 and TRBJ1-1; D ambiguous. Per germline, CDR1 SGHTA and CDR2 FQGNSA. The CDR3 loop spans 11 amino acids. Trimming took 8 bases from V and 2 from J, leaving 6 bases between them. Here the CDR3 DNA reads TGTGCCAGCGGAGTTAACACTGAAGCTTTCTTT. Translation: CASGVNTEAFF.

This clone came up a few times. The sample holds other DNA sequences that translate to the same CDR3. The chain uses TRBV6-6 and TRBJ2-7; D is ambiguous. With 0 bases removed from V and 3 bases from J, the gap between germline ends came to 6 bases. The germline CDR1 and CDR2 sequences are MNHNY and SVGAGI (reference sequence). The CDR3 consists of 13 residues. DNA of the CDR3: TGTGCCAGCAGTTACTCGAGCAGCTACGAGCAGTACTTC. Translating it yields CASSYSSSYEQYF.

There are many counts of this clone. The rearrangement links TRBV6-6 to TRBJ2-7, with D possibly TRBD2 on 6 matching bases. The germline V and J ends were trimmed by 6 bases and 4 bases, with 13 bases remaining between them. The germline V gene has CDR1 MNHNY and CDR2 SVGAGI (reference sequence). The CDR3 is 13 amino acids. Here the CDR3 DNA reads TGTGCCAGCAGACAGGACTACAGTTACGAGCAGTACTTC. Amino acid sequence: CASRQDYSYEQYF.

The gene calls are TRBV2 and TRBJ1-6, with 11 bases lining up with TRBD1. From germline, CDR1 is SNHLY and CDR2 FYNNEI. The trim removed 6 bases at V and 9 bases at J, leaving 7 bases unmatched. CDR3 length: 15 amino acids. The CDR3: CASSRDRGASSPLHF. CDR3 DNA: TGTGCCAGCAGCAGGGACAGGGGGGCTTCTTCACCCCTCCACTTT.

The chain couples TRBV10-3 to TRBJ1-5; 7 nucleotides match TRBD1. J gave up 6 bases and V 10 bases, and 9 bases lay outside the gene matches. Germline lookup yields CDR1 ENHRY and CDR2 SYGVKD. The CDR3 is 13 amino acids. The CDR3 loop reads CATRDRSAQPQHF. The DNA for the CDR3 is TGTGCCACCCGGGACAGAAGCGCTCAGCCCCAGCATTTT.